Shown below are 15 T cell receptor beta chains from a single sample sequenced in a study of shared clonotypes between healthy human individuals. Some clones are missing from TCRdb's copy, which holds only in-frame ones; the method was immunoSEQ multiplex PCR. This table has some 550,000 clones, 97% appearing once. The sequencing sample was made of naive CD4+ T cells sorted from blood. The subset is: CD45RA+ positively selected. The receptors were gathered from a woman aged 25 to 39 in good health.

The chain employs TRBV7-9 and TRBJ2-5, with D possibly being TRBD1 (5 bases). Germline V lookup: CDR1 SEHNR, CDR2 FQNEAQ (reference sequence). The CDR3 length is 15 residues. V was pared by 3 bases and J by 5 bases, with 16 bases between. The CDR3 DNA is TGTGCCAGCAGCTTTTTGGCAGGGTTTGGGGAGACCCAGTACTTC. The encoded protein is CASSFLAGFGETQYF. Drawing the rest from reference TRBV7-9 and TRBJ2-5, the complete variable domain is DTGVSQNPRHKITKRGQNVTFRCDPISEHNRLYWYRQTLGQGPEFLTYFQNEAQLEKSRLLSDRFSAERPKGSFSTLEIQRTEQGDSAMYLCASSFLAGFGETQYFGPGTRLLVL.

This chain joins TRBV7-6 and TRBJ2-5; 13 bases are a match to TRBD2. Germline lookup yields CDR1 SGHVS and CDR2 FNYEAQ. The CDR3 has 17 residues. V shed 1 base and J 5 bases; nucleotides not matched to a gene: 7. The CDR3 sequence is CASSLERTSGSWETQYF. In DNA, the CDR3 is TGTGCCAGCAGCTTAGAAAGGACTAGCGGGAGTTGGGAGACCCAGTACTTC.

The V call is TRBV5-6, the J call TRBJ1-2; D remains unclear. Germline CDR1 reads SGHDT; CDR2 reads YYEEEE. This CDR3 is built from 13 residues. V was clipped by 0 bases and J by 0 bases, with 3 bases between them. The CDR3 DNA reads TGTGCCAGCAGCTTGGGGTCTAACTATGGCTACACCTTC. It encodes CASSLGSNYGYTF.

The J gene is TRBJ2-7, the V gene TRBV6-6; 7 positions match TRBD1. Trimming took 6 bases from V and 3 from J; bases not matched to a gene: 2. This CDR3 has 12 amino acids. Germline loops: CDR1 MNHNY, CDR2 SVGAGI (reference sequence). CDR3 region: CASRTGNYEQYF. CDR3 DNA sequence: TGTGCCAGCAGGACAGGGAACTACGAGCAGTACTTC.

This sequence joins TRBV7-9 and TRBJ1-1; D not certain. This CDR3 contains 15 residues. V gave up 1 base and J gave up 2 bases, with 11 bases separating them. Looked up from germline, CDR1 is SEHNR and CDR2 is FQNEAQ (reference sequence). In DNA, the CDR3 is TGTGCCAGCAGCTTAGGGACGCAGCCCAACACTGAAGCTTTCTTT. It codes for CASSLGTQPNTEAFF.

CDR3 amino acids: CASSSGYDDGYTF. CDR3 bases: TGTGCCAGCAGTTCAGGGTATGACGATGGCTACACCTTC. J is TRBJ1-2 and V is TRBV6-5, with D possibly matching TRBD1 (5 bases). Trimming pared 4 bases from V and 6 bases from J, leaving 12 bases between. The CDR3 is 13 amino acids. The germline V gene has CDR1 MNHEY and CDR2 SVGAGI.

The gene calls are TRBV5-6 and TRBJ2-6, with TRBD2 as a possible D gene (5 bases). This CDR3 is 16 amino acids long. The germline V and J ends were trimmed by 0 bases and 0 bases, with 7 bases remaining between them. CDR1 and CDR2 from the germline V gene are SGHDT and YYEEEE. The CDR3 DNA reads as TGTGCCAGCAGCTTGGGAGGGTACTCTGGGGCCAACGTCCTGACTTTC. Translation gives CASSLGGYSGANVLTF.

The DNA for the CDR3 is TGTGCCAGTAGTATCCGCAGGGAGAGGACTGAAGCTTTCTTT. It translates to CASSIRRERTEAFF. The J gene is TRBJ1-1, the V gene TRBV19; D might be TRBD1 (5 bases). In germline, CDR1 is LNHDA, CDR2 SQIVND (reference sequence). The CDR3 covers 14 residues. V shed 3 bases and J shed 5 bases, with 13 bases lying between them.

The CDR3 loop is CASSAPGTGKIEQFF. The CDR3 DNA reads as TGTGCCAGCAGTGCTCCGGGGACAGGGAAGATTGAGCAGTTCTTC. The chain couples TRBV27 to TRBJ2-1, with 9 nucleotides matching TRBD1. The CDR3 loop spans 15 amino acids. In germline, CDR1 is MNHEY, CDR2 SMNVEV (reference sequence). V trimming: 5 bases; J trimming: 9 bases; junction bases outside the gene matches: 11.

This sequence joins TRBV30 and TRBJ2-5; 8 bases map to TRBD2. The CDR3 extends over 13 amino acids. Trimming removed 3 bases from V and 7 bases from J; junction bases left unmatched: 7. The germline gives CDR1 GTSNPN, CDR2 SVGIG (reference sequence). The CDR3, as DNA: TGTGCCTGGAGCGGGAGGGCCTCGGGGACCCAGTACTTC. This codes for CAWSGRASGTQYF.

Here the CDR3 DNA reads TGTGCCAGCAGCGTAGGGTTGGGTAGCGGAAACAATGAGCAGTTCTTC. As protein: CASSVGLGSGNNEQFF. This chain joins TRBV9 and TRBJ2-1, with D possibly matching TRBD2 (6 bases). V was pared by 0 bases and J by 5 bases, with 15 bases between. This CDR3 comprises 16 residues. Germline lookup yields CDR1 SGDLS and CDR2 YYNGEE.

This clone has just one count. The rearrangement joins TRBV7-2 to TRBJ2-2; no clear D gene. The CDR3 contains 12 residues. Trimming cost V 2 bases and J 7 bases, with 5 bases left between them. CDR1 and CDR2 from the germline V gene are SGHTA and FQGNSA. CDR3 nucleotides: TGTGCCAGCAGCTTAAAGGGCGGGGAGCTGTTTTTT. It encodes CASSLKGGELFF.

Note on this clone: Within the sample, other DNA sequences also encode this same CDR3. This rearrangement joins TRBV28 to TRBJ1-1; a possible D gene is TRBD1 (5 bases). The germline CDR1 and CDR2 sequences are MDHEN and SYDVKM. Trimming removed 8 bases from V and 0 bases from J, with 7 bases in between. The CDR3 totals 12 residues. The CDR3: CASRGLNTEAFF. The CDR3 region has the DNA TGTGCCAGCCGGGGGTTGAACACTGAAGCTTTCTTT.

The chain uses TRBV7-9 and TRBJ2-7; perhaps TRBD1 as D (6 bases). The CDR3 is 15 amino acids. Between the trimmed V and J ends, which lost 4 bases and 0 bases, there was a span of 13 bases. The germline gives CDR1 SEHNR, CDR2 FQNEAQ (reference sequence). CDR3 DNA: TGTGCCAGCAGCTCCGGCTGGGACATCTCCTACGAGCAGTACTTC. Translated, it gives CASSSGWDISYEQYF.

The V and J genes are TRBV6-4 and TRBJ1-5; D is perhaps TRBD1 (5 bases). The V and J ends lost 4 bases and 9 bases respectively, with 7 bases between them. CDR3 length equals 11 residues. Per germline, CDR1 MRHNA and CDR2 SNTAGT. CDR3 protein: CASSGGGPQHF. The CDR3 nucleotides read TGTGCCAGCAGTGGGGGGGGGCCCCAGCATTTT.